This TCR beta chain was obtained from a study of blood T cell repertoires in COVID-19. This CDR3 contains 16 residues. V lost 0 bases, J lost 5 bases, and 5 bases stayed unmatched. CDR1 is MRHNA and CDR2 is SNTAGT in the germline V gene. Sequenced by immunoSEQ multiplex PCR; TCRdb stores in-frame clones only, minus some. The sample comprises 280,000 or so clones, approximately 88% of which are singletons, and less than 10% rests with the top ten. Sequenced sample: peripheral blood. The chain has TRBV6-4 and TRBJ1-2, with 11 bases identical to TRBD1. This sequence originates from a man aged 18 to 30 with active or convalescent COVID-19. The CDR3 bases are TGTGCCAGCAGTGACTCCGACGGGACAGGGGGATATGGCTACACCTTC. Protein sequence: CASSDSDGTGGYGYTF.